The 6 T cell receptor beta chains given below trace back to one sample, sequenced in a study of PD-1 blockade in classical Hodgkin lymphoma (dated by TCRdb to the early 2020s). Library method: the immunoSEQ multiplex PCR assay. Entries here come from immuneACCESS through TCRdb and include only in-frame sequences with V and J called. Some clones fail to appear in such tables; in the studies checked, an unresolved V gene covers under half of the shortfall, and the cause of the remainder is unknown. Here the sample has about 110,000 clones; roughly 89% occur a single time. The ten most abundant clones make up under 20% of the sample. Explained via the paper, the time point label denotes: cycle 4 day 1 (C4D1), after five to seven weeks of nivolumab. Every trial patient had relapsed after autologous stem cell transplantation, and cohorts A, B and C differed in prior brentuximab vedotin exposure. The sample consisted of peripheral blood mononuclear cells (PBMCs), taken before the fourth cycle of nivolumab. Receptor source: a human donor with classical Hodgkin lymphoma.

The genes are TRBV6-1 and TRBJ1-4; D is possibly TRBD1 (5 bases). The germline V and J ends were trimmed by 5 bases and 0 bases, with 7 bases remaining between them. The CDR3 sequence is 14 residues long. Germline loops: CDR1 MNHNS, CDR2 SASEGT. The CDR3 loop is CASSLTATNEKLFF. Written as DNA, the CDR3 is TGTGCCAGCAGTCTGACAGCAACTAATGAAAAACTGTTTTTT.

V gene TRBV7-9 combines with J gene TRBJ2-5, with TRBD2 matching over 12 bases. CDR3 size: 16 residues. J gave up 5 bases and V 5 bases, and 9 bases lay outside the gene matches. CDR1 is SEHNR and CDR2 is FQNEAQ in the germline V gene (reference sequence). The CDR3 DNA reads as TGTGCCAGCAGCGCACTGACTAGCGGGAGAATGGAGACCCAGTACTTC. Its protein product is CASSALTSGRMETQYF. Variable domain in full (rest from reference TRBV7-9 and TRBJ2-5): DTGVSQNPRHKITKRGQNVTFRCDPISEHNRLYWYRQTLGQGPEFLTYFQNEAQLEKSRLLSDRFSAERPKGSFSTLEIQRTEQGDSAMYLCASSALTSGRMETQYFGPGTRLLVL.

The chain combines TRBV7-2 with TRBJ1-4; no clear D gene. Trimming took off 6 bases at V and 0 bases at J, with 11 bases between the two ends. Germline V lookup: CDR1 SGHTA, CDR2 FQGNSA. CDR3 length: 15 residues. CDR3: CASRRDGATNEKLFF. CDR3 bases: TGTGCCAGCAGACGAGACGGTGCAACTAATGAAAAACTGTTTTTT.

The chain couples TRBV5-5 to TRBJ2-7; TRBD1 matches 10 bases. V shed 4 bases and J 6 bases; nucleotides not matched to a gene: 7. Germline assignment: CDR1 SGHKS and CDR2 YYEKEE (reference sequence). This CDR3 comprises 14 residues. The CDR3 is CASSRAGTGAEQYF. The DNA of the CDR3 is TGTGCCAGCAGCCGAGCCGGGACAGGGGCCGAGCAGTACTTC.

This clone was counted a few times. CDR3 sequence (DNA): TGCGCCAGCAGCCAAGAGGTCGGACAGACCAATCAGCCCCAGCATTTT. It is translated as CASSQEVGQTNQPQHF. The chain carries TRBV4-1 and TRBJ1-5, with D possibly TRBD1 on 6 matching bases. Germline loops: CDR1 MGHRA, CDR2 YSYEKL. The CDR3 runs to 16 residues. Trimming took 0 bases from V and 3 from J, leaving 12 bases between them.

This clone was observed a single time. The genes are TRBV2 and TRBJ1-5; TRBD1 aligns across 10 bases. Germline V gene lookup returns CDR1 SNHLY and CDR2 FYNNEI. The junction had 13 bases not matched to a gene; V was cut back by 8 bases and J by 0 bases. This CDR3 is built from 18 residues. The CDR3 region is CASPTGTGARYSNQPQHF. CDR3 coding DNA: TGTGCCAGCCCAACCGGGACAGGGGCGCGATATAGCAATCAGCCCCAGCATTTT.